The 16 T cell receptor beta chains in this list originate from one sample, sequenced in a study of blood T cell repertoires in COVID-19 (dated by TCRdb to the early 2020s). Library creation used the immunoSEQ multiplex PCR assay. TCRdb re-hosts the immuneACCESS table, in-frame sequences only. Its copies lack some clones; in the studies checked, an unresolved V gene accounts for under half of them, and the cause for the rest is not known. Counted in this sample were about 320,000 clones; 85% of them appeared once. The top ten hold 1.5% to 2% of the sample. The sequenced material came from PBMCs or T cells enriched from blood (not recorded which). The receptor source for this set is a woman aged 25-40 years who had been exposed to COVID-19.

The rearrangement uses TRBV3-1 (or the pseudogene TRBV3-2) and TRBJ1-3, with D possibly being TRBD1 (6 bases). The CDR3 has 16 residues. CDR1 and CDR2 from the germline V gene are LGHDT and YNNKEL (reference sequence). V lost 0 bases and J lost 3, with 12 bases in between. The CDR3 loop is CASSQDLGAYGNTIYF. CDR3 DNA sequence: TGTGCCAGCAGCCAAGACCTGGGGGCATATGGAAACACCATATATTTT.

This chain joins TRBV28 and TRBJ1-4; 7 nucleotides align to TRBD1. There are 14 residues in the CDR3. Unmatched junction bases numbered 3, after V lost 5 bases and J lost 3 bases. Germline V lookup: CDR1 MDHEN, CDR2 SYDVKM. Here the CDR3 DNA reads TGTGCCAGCAGTCTGGGGACAGCTAATGAAAAACTGTTTTTT. It translates to CASSLGTANEKLFF.

The gene calls are TRBV13 and TRBJ2-4, with D perhaps TRBD1 (9 bases). The germline V gene encodes CDR1 PRHDT and CDR2 FYEKMQ (reference sequence). This CDR3 is 15 amino acids long. Trimming removed 5 bases at V and 5 bases at J, with 16 bases between. As DNA, the CDR3 is TGTGCCAGCAGCGTAGCGGGACAGGGCCAAAACATTCAGTACTTC. Its protein is CASSVAGQGQNIQYF. The full variable domain, in which reference TRBV13 and TRBJ2-4 provide the parts outside the CDR3, is AAGVIQSPRHLIKEKRETATLKCYPIPRHDTVYWYQQGPGQDPQFLISFYEKMQSDKGSIPDRFSAQQFSDYHSELNMSSLELGDSALYFCASSVAGQGQNIQYFGAGTRLSVL.

V usage is TRBV3-1 (or the pseudogene TRBV3-2) and J usage is TRBJ2-7; 7 bases match TRBD2. Germline V CDR1 and CDR2: LGHDT, YNNKEL (reference sequence). The CDR3 length is 14 residues. Trimming cost V 4 bases and J 5 bases; bases outside gene matches: 8. DNA for the CDR3: TGTGCCAGCAGCCTACTAGCGTCGAAGGACGAGCAGTACTTC. Translated: CASSLLASKDEQYF.

This chain uses TRBV30 with TRBJ2-3, with 8 bases that match TRBD2. With 3 bases clipped from V and 0 bases from J, the junction kept 5 bases outside the gene matches. Looked up from germline, CDR1 is GTSNPN and CDR2 is SVGIG (reference sequence). This CDR3 is 15 amino acids long. The CDR3 nucleotides read TGTGCCTGGAGCACTAGCGGAGCTAGCACAGATACGCAGTATTTT. This encodes CAWSTSGASTDTQYF.

The rearrangement uses TRBV11-2 and TRBJ2-7; 7 bases align to TRBD1. The CDR3 length is 14 residues. Germline V gene sequence: CDR1 SGHAT, CDR2 FQNNGV. V shed 4 bases and J 5 bases; nucleotides not matched to a gene: 8. The chain's CDR3 is CASSYLQGPHEQYF. CDR3 coding DNA: TGTGCCAGCAGCTACCTACAGGGGCCCCACGAGCAGTACTTC. The full variable domain, rest sourced from reference TRBV11-2 and TRBJ2-7, is EAGVAQSPRYKIIEKRQSVAFWCNPISGHATLYWYQQILGQGPKLLIQFQNNGVVDDSQLPKDRFSAERLKGVDSTLKIQPAKLEDSAVYLCASSYLQGPHEQYFGPGTRLTVT.

V usage is TRBV6-5 and J usage is TRBJ2-7, with TRBD1 identical over 7 bases. Per germline, CDR1 MNHEY and CDR2 SVGAGI. The V gene end was trimmed by 6 bases and the J gene end by 6 bases; junction bases not matched to a gene: 5. The CDR3 contains 12 residues. The DNA of the CDR3 is TGTGCCAGCAGCCAAACAGGGGTCGAGCAGTACTTC. It codes for CASSQTGVEQYF.

This sequence joins TRBV5-1 and TRBJ1-2, with TRBD1 matching 7 bases. CDR1 is SGHRS, CDR2 YFSETQ, per germline. Losses at the gene ends were 4 bases for V and 2 bases for J; bases not matched to a gene: 11. The CDR3 spans 16 residues. The CDR3 loop is CASSVRGGTVNYGYTF. Here the CDR3 DNA reads TGCGCCAGCAGCGTCAGGGGCGGGACAGTGAACTATGGCTACACCTTC.

The gene calls are TRBV3-1 (or the pseudogene TRBV3-2) and TRBJ2-2; TRBD1 matches at 8 bases. The germline CDR1 and CDR2 sequences are LGHDT and YNNKEL (reference sequence). CDR3 length: 15 residues. J lost 7 bases, V lost 0 bases, and 4 bases had no gene match. The DNA for the CDR3 is TGTGCCAGCAGCCAAGACAGGGGGCTGGGCGGGGAGCTGTTTTTT. This codes for CASSQDRGLGGELFF.

This chain connects TRBV3-1 (or the pseudogene TRBV3-2) to TRBJ2-5; D remains ambiguous. Germline values: CDR1 LGHDT, CDR2 YNNKEL (reference sequence). V lost 1 base, J lost 5 bases, and 8 bases lay in between. The CDR3 loop spans 13 amino acids. The chain's CDR3 is CASSQVNEETQYF. The CDR3 region has the DNA TGTGCCAGCAGCCAAGTGAACGAGGAGACCCAGTACTTC.

The sample holds one count of this clone. This sequence joins TRBV28 and TRBJ2-5; 8 bases line up with TRBD2. The CDR3 consists of 15 residues. The germline V gene encodes CDR1 MDHEN and CDR2 SYDVKM. V dropped 2 bases and J dropped 5; count of bases not matched to a gene: 7. The CDR3 region is CASSLAGGGGETQYF. Written as DNA, the CDR3 is TGTGCCAGCAGTTTAGCGGGGGGCGGAGGGGAGACCCAGTACTTC.

This rearrangement joins TRBV5-1 to TRBJ2-7, with D perhaps TRBD2 (5 bases). The V gene's germline CDR1 is SGHRS and CDR2 YFSETQ. The V end lost 5 bases, the J end lost 5 bases, and 17 bases lay between the germline ends. The CDR3 runs 14 residues. CDR3: CASSSRRGGDEQYF. CDR3 coding DNA: TGCGCCAGCAGTTCGCGACGGGGTGGGGACGAGCAGTACTTC.

This CDR3 reads CASSQDDRAAFF. In DNA, the CDR3 is TGTGCCAGCAGCCAAGATGACAGGGCAGCTTTCTTT. The chain combines TRBV3-1 (or the pseudogene TRBV3-2) with TRBJ1-1; 7 bases line up with TRBD1. Germline CDR1 LGHDT, CDR2 YNNKEL (reference sequence). With 0 bases clipped from V and 10 bases from J, the junction kept 2 bases outside the gene matches. The CDR3 sequence is 12 residues long.

This clone was recorded once. The chain combines TRBV4-1 with TRBJ1-5, with D perhaps TRBD1 (5 bases). V lost 4 bases, J lost 4 bases, and 17 bases lay in between. The germline V gene has CDR1 MGHRA and CDR2 YSYEKL. The CDR3 covers 16 residues. The CDR3 is CASSPRTPTRNQPQHF. The CDR3 region has the DNA TGCGCCAGCAGCCCCCGGACACCTACTCGAAATCAGCCCCAGCATTTT.

CDR3 region: CASSRQSQDSPLHF. The CDR3 DNA is TGTGCCAGTAGCCGACAGTCTCAGGATTCACCCCTCCACTTT. J is TRBJ1-6 and V is TRBV19, with D possibly being TRBD1 (5 bases). From germline, CDR1 is LNHDA and CDR2 SQIVND (reference sequence). Trimming left V 6 bases short and J 8 bases short, with 14 bases between. This CDR3 is built from 14 residues.

This chain joins TRBV7-6 and TRBJ2-3; tentative D call: TRBD1 (5 bases). This CDR3 comprises 15 residues. Germline V gene sequence: CDR1 SGHVS, CDR2 FNYEAQ. Trimming took off 1 base at V and 4 bases at J, with 12 bases between the two ends. CDR3 in amino acids: CASSLEGRPPDTQYF. The CDR3 region has the DNA TGTGCCAGCAGCTTAGAGGGGCGGCCCCCAGATACGCAGTATTTT.